The source of this T cell receptor (beta chain) is a study of post-analysis software for immune sequencing data. General study points: Analysis by F measure revealed that same-batch samples clustered strongly together. Patients showed TRBV5-6, TRBV5-1 and TRBV20-1 among five TRBV segments more frequent than in controls. Compared against controls, patients with multiple sclerosis displayed significantly lower normalized Chao1 diversity.

cDNA libraries for TCR beta contained unique molecular identifiers. TCRdb passed the PCR reads through MiXCR, listing each CDR3 protein once. The data contain approximately 460,000 distinct CDR3 sequences, around 40% of them singletons. V shed 5 bases, J shed 3 bases, and the junction held 12 bases outside the gene matches. The CDR3 has 17 residues. Note on this clonotype: The antigen is unknown.

The receptor was isolated from a girl between 5 and 17 years old with multiple sclerosis. The sequenced sample consisted of blood. The V and J genes are TRBV12-3 or TRBV12-4 and TRBJ2-1; TRBD2 matches 8 bases. Here the CDR3 DNA reads TGTGCCAGCAGTCCCCCCACCAGCGGGAGAGACTACAATGAGCAGTTCTTC. Its translation is CASSPPTSGRDYNEQFF.